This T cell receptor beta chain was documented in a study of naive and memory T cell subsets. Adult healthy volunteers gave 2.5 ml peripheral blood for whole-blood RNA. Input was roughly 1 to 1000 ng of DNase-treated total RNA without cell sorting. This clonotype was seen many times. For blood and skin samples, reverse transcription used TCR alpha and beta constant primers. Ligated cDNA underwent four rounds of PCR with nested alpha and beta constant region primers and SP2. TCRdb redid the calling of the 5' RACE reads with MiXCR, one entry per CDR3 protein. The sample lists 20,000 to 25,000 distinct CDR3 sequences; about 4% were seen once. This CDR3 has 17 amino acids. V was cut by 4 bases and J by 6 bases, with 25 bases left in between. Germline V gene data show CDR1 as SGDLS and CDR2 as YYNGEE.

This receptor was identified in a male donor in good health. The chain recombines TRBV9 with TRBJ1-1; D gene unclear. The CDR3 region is CASSRLDTVVDRPEAFF. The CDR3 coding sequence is TGTGCCAGCAGCCGCCTGGATACGGTGGTCGATCGCCCTGAAGCTTTCTTT. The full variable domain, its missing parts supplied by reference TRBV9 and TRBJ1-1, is DSGVTQTPKHLITATGQRVTLRCSPRSGDLSVYWYQQSLDQGLQFLIQYYNGEERAKGNILERFSAQQFPDLHSELNLSSLELGDSALYFCASSRLDTVVDRPEAFFGQGTRLTVV.